This T cell receptor (beta chain) originates from a study of blood T cell repertoires in COVID-19. The wider study: There were acute and convalescent COVID-19 samples, and they came from the United States, Italy and Spain.

TCRdb's copy holds only in-frame clones and misses some; the assay was immunoSEQ multiplex PCR. The table has 390,000 or so clones, around nine tenths seen once. Everyone who took part was roughly 18 to 95 years old, and they came from about 23 US areas. Cohorts were determined from participant-reported clinical history. Each recovered donor of Cohort 3 presented with two negative PCRs, clearance, or symptom resolution. CDR1 is KGHSH and CDR2 is LQKENI in the germline V gene. This CDR3 region has 15 residues. Trimming removed 3 bases from V and 4 bases from J; junction bases left unmatched: 2. The specimen sequenced was PBMCs or T cells enriched from blood (not recorded which). This receptor was taken from a woman in her 50s who had recovered from COVID-19. The chain links TRBV18 to TRBJ1-3; 11 bases are a match to TRBD1. The CDR3 region is CASSPDRGRGNTIYF. CDR3 in DNA: TGTGCCAGCTCACCGGACAGGGGGCGCGGAAACACCATATATTTT.